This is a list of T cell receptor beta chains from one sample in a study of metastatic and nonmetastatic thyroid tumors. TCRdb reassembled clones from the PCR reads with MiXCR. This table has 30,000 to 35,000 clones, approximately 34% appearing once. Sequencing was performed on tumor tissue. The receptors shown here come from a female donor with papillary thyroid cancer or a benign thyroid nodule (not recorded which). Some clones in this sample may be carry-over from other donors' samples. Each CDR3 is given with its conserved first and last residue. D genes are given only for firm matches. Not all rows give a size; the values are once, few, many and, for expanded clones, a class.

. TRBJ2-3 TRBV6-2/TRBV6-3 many TGTGCCAGCAGTCCCATAGGAATAAAGGCTACGCAGTATTTT CASSPIGIKATQYF
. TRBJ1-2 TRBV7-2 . TGTGCCAGCAGCTTATGGACTAACTATGGCTACACCTTC CASSLWTNYGYTF
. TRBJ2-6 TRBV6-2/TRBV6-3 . TGTGCCAGCAGTTACGGTGGGGGCACCACCTACTCTGGGGCCAACGTCCTGACTTTC CASSYGGGTTYSGANVLTF
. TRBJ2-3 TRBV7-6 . TGTGCCAGCAGCTTGGGACTTCAAGCAGATACGCAGTATTTT CASSLGLQADTQYF
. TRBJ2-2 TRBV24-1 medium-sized TGTGCCACCGAACTAGGGGCGGGTAACACCGGGGAGCTGTTTTTT CATELGAGNTGELFF
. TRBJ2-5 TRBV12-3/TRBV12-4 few TGTGCCAGCAGTTCACGACAGGTTCGAGAGACCCAGTACTTC CASSSRQVRETQYF
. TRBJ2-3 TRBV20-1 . TGCGGTGCTAGACTTTTTCTCTCTACAGCTACGCAGTATTTT CGARLFLSTATQYF
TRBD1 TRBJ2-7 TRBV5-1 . TGCGCCAGCAGCGATACGGGACAGGCAAGCTCCTACGAGCAGTACTTC CASSDTGQASSYEQYF
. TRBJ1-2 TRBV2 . TGTGCCAGCAGTGAACGAGGTGGGGGCTACACCTTC CASSERGGGYTF
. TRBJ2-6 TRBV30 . TGTGCCTGTGGGGGCAGCTCTGGGGCCAACGTCCTGACTTTC CACGGSSGANVLTF
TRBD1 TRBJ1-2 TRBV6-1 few TGTGCCAGCAGTGTTTGGACAGGGGGCGGGAAAGGCTACACCTTC CASSVWTGGGKGYTF
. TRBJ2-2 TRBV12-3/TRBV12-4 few TGTGCCAGCAGCCCATCGGGTGCTCTAGACACCGGGGAGCTGTTTTTT CASSPSGALDTGELFF
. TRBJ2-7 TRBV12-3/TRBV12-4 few TGTGCCAGCAGTTTAAGGGGGAGGGCCTACGCCCACGAGCAGTACTTC CASSLRGRAYAHEQYF
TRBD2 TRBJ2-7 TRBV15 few TGTGCCACCAGCAGAGATGGGAGCGGGGGCTCCTACGAGCAGTACTTC CATSRDGSGGSYEQYF
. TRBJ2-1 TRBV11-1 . TGTGCCAGCAGCCACACAAGGAACGGTCACAATGAGCAGTTCTTC CASSHTRNGHNEQFF
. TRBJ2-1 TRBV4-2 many TGTGCCAGCAGCCAAGATGCCCCCTACAATGAGCAGTTCTTC CASSQDAPYNEQFF